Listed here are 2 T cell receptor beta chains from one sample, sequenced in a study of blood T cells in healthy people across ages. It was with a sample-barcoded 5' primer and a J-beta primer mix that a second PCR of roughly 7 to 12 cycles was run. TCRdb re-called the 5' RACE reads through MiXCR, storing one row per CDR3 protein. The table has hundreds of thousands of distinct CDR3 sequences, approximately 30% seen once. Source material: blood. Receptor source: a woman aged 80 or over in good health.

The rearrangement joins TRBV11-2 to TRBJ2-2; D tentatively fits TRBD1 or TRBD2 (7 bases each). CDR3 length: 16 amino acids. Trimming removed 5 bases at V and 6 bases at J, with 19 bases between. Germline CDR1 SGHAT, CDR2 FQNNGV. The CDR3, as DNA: TGTGCCAGCAGCCCGCCCAGGGGGGGCCCTTCCGGGGAGCTGTTTTTT. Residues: CASSPPRGGPSGELFF.

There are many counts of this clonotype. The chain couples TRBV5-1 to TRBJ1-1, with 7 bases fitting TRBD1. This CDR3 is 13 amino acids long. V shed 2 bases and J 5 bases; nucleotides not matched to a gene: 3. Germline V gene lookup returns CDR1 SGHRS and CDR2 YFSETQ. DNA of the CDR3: TGCGCCAGCAGCTTTAAACAGGGGACTGAAGCTTTCTTT. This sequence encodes CASSFKQGTEAFF.